This T cell receptor beta chain was identified in a study of blood T cells in healthy people across ages. Study at large: About one barcoded TCR beta cDNA was captured per two T cells.

V lost 4 bases and J lost 3, with 13 bases in between. The CDR3 contains 15 residues. Study-wide points: Percentage of naive T cells showed a strong correlation with TCR beta diversity.

Sample donors were healthy Caucasian individuals that came from Russia, aged roughly 6 to 100. A second about 7 to 12 cycle PCR used barcoded and J-beta primers. A template-switch adaptor that had 12 random nucleotides put a tag on each cDNA molecule. TCRdb used MiXCR to reprocess the 5' RACE reads, holding one entry per CDR3 protein. The table lists about 1.5 million distinct CDR3 sequences, 40% to 45% of them singletons. This clonotype was seen only a few times. What it binds is unknown. Sequencing was performed on blood. The receptor's source is a young woman in good health. J is TRBJ2-1 and V is TRBV12-3 or TRBV12-4; D is uncertain. The DNA of the CDR3 is TGTGCCAGCAGTTCAAGGACCATCCTCTACAATGAGCAGTTCTTC. Its translation is CASSSRTILYNEQFF.